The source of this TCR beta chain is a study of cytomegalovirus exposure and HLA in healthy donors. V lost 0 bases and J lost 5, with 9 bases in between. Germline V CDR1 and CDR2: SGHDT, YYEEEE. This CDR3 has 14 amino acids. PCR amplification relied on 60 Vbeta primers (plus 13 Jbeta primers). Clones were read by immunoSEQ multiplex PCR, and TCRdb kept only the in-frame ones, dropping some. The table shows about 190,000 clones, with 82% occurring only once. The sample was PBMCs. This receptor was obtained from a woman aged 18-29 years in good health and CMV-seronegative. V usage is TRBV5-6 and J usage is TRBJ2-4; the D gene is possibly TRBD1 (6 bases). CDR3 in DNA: TGTGCCAGCAGCTTGGCAGGGGCCGAAAACATTCAGTACTTC. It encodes CASSLAGAENIQYF. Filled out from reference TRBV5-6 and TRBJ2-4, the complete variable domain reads DAGVTQSPTHLIKTRGQQVTLRCSPKSGHDTVSWYQQALGQGPQFIFQYYEEEERQRGNFPDRFSGHQFPNYSSELNVNALLLGDSALYLCASSLAGAENIQYFGAGTRLSVL.